These 32 T cell receptor beta chains were all obtained from the same sample, sequenced in a study of Ad26.COV2.S vaccination and SARS-CoV-2 variants. The assay was immunoSEQ multiplex PCR, and TCRdb's table has in-frame clones only and misses some. The sample yields some 190,000 clones, 87% seen once. Source: peripheral blood, taken after recovery from COVID-19. The receptor source for this set is a human donor who had recovered from COVID-19.

This chain joins TRBV10-1 and TRBJ2-5, with 10 bases matching TRBD2. The CDR3 has 14 amino acids. Germline V gene lookup returns CDR1 WNHNN and CDR2 SYGVQD (reference sequence). After removal of 6 bases from V and 5 bases from J, the junction contained 6 bases not matched to a gene. The CDR3 loop is CASSLYSGRETQYF. In DNA, the CDR3 is TGCGCCAGCAGCCTTTATAGCGGGAGGGAGACCCAGTACTTC.

The rearrangement links TRBV15 to TRBJ2-1; D could derive from TRBD1 or TRBD2 (5 bases each). V was trimmed by 4 bases and J by 1 base, leaving 14 bases between them. From germline, CDR1 is LNHNV and CDR2 YYDKDF (reference sequence). There are 16 residues in the CDR3. This chain's CDR3 is CATSNLGRTSYNEQFF. CDR3 nucleotides: TGTGCCACCAGCAATCTGGGACGAACTTCCTACAATGAGCAGTTCTTC.

The chain combines TRBV19 with TRBJ1-4; D not resolved. Germline V gene sequence: CDR1 LNHDA, CDR2 SQIVND (reference sequence). Trimming took off 6 bases at V and 8 bases at J, with 7 bases between the two ends. The CDR3 is made up of 11 amino acids. Here the CDR3 DNA reads TGTGCCAGTAGCCGAGGGGAAAAACTGTTTTTT. Translated: CASSRGEKLFF.

This sequence joins TRBV2 and TRBJ2-5; D might be TRBD1 (6 bases). Germline V gene data show CDR1 as SNHLY and CDR2 as FYNNEI. V was cut by 9 bases and J by 4 bases, with 15 bases left in between. The CDR3 is 13 residues long. The CDR3 region is CASEEDRRETQYF. The CDR3 coding sequence is TGTGCCAGTGAAGAGGACAGACGAGAGACCCAGTACTTC.

The chain uses TRBV10-2 and TRBJ1-5, with 7 nucleotides matching TRBD1. CDR3 length equals 15 residues. In germline, CDR1 is WSHSY, CDR2 SAAADI. Trimming removed 6 bases from V and 0 bases from J; junction bases left unmatched: 5. As DNA, the CDR3 is TGCGCCAGCAGCTTACAGGGGAATAGCAATCAGCCCCAGCATTTT. Translated: CASSLQGNSNQPQHF.

The chain has TRBV7-9 and TRBJ1-4; no clear D gene. The CDR3 is 14 residues long. Germline CDR1 is SEHNR and CDR2 is FQNEAQ (reference sequence). Trimming took off 2 bases at V and 0 bases at J, with 4 bases between the two ends. The CDR3 sequence is CASSLTATNEKLFF. The CDR3, as DNA: TGTGCCAGCAGCTTAACTGCAACTAATGAAAAACTGTTTTTT.

The V call is TRBV6-5, the J call TRBJ1-3, with a possible D match to TRBD1 (5 bases). This CDR3 has 15 residues. Trimming removed 8 bases at V and 0 bases at J, with 14 bases between. Germline V gene lookup returns CDR1 MNHEY and CDR2 SVGAGI. CDR3 in DNA: TGTGCCAGCCTGCGGGACGCCATCTCTGGAAACACCATATATTTT. Its translation is CASLRDAISGNTIYF.

CDR3 sequence: CASSPTSGLTDTQYF. CDR3 sequence (DNA): TGTGCCAGCAGTCCGACTAGCGGACTCACAGATACGCAGTATTTT. This sequence joins TRBV28 and TRBJ2-3, with 9 bases matching TRBD2. This CDR3 comprises 15 residues. The V and J ends lost 5 bases and 2 bases, in that order; junction bases with no gene match: 5. The V gene's germline CDR1 is MDHEN and CDR2 SYDVKM.

The CDR3 spells CASSAVGWANSYEQYF. The CDR3 DNA reads as TGTGCCAGCAGTGCTGTTGGGTGGGCAAACTCCTACGAGCAGTACTTC. This rearrangement joins TRBV2 to TRBJ2-7; D remains ambiguous. Germline values: CDR1 SNHLY, CDR2 FYNNEI. The ends were cut back, 4 bases at V and 0 bases at J, with 16 bases in the middle. This CDR3 region has 16 residues. Supplemented by reference TRBV2 and TRBJ2-7, the full variable domain reads EPEVTQTPSHQVTQMGQEVILRCVPISNHLYFYWYRQILGQKVEFLVSFYNNEISEKSEIFDDQFSVERPDGSNFTLKIRSTKLEDSAMYFCASSAVGWANSYEQYFGPGTRLTVT.

This sequence joins TRBV6-2 or TRBV6-3 and TRBJ2-1; D remains unclear. Deletions cut 6 bases from V and 4 bases from J, with 7 bases between. The CDR3 runs to 12 residues. Germline V gene lookup returns CDR1 MNHEY and CDR2 SVGEGT. The CDR3 is CASSFGYNEQFF. As DNA, the CDR3 is TGTGCCAGCAGCTTTGGTTACAATGAGCAGTTCTTC.

This clone came up once. The V and J genes are TRBV19 and TRBJ2-7; no firm D call. This CDR3 spans 13 amino acids. V lost 3 bases to trimming and J lost 1 base, with 7 bases between them. Germline V gene lookup returns CDR1 LNHDA and CDR2 SQIVND (reference sequence). For the CDR3, the DNA is TGTGCCAGTAGTATTGAACAGTCCTACGAGCAGTACTTC. It codes for CASSIEQSYEQYF.

The chain recombines TRBV9 with TRBJ2-2, with TRBD2 identical over 10 bases. With 0 bases clipped from V and 5 bases from J, the junction kept 1 base outside the gene matches. This CDR3 has 15 residues. The germline V gene has CDR1 SGDLS and CDR2 YYNGEE. This chain's CDR3 is CASSVVAGGTGELFF. For the CDR3, the DNA is TGTGCCAGCAGCGTAGTAGCGGGGGGAACCGGGGAGCTGTTTTTT. The variable domain in full, completed from reference TRBV9 and TRBJ2-2, reads DSGVTQTPKHLITATGQRVTLRCSPRSGDLSVYWYQQSLDQGLQFLIQYYNGEERAKGNILERFSAQQFPDLHSELNLSSLELGDSALYFCASSVVAGGTGELFFGEGSRLTVL.

The rearrangement links TRBV25-1 to TRBJ2-7, with a tentative D call TRBD2 (6 bases). The germline gives CDR1 MGHDK, CDR2 SYGVNS. The CDR3 contains 14 residues. With 0 bases removed from V and 7 bases from J, the gap between germline ends came to 13 bases. CDR3 bases: TGTGCCAGCAGTGAATATGACGGGAGAAGTGAGCAGTACTTC. It codes for CASSEYDGRSEQYF.

V is TRBV13 and J is TRBJ2-5, with D uncertain. Germline V gene sequence: CDR1 PRHDT, CDR2 FYEKMQ (reference sequence). Between the trimmed V and J ends, which lost 2 bases and 5 bases, there was a span of 6 bases. This CDR3 has 12 amino acids. In DNA, the CDR3 is TGTGCCAGCAGCTTACAGATGGAGACCCAGTACTTC. Amino acids: CASSLQMETQYF.

In its sample, this clone was seen a few times. This rearrangement joins TRBV2 to TRBJ1-6; D call uncertain. The CDR3 spans 14 residues. V lost 6 bases and J lost 9, with 15 bases in between. In germline, CDR1 is SNHLY, CDR2 FYNNEI. CDR3 protein: CASRTGPIGSPLHF. The CDR3 nucleotides read TGTGCCAGCAGAACCGGGCCTATCGGTTCACCCCTCCACTTT.

The rearrangement joins TRBV7-2 to TRBJ1-2; D gene ambiguous. This CDR3 spans 18 amino acids. V gave up 8 bases and J gave up 1 base, with 26 bases separating them. Germline CDR1 and CDR2: SGHTA and FQGNSA. CDR3 DNA: TGTGCCAGCCTCAAGAGCCCCAGAGGAGAAGTCTTTAACTATGGCTACACCTTC. The encoded protein is CASLKSPRGEVFNYGYTF.

The genes are TRBV4-1 and TRBJ1-2; 7 nucleotides line up with TRBD1. Trimming at V came to 7 bases and at J to 5 bases, leaving 10 bases not matched to a gene. In germline, CDR1 is MGHRA, CDR2 YSYEKL. The CDR3 is made up of 14 amino acids. CDR3 in DNA: TGCGCCAGCACGCCCACAGGGGTGGGATATGGCTACACCTTC. As protein: CASTPTGVGYGYTF.

This chain links TRBV27 with TRBJ1-2; 7 nucleotides agree with TRBD1. Germline loops: CDR1 MNHEY, CDR2 SMNVEV (reference sequence). There are 14 residues in the CDR3. V trimming: 0 bases; J trimming: 13 bases; junction bases outside the gene matches: 11. This CDR3 reads CASSLSTGQWASTF. CDR3 nucleotides: TGTGCCAGCAGTTTATCGACGGGACAGTGGGCGTCCACCTTC.

J is TRBJ1-1 and V is TRBV25-1, with a weak D call TRBD1 (5 bases). Germline loops: CDR1 MGHDK, CDR2 SYGVNS. The CDR3 extends over 12 amino acids. The V end was cut by 7 bases, the J end by 3 bases, with 9 bases between. The CDR3 protein is CASTGPDTEAFF. The CDR3, as DNA: TGTGCCAGCACGGGACCCGACACTGAAGCTTTCTTT.

V usage is TRBV27 and J usage is TRBJ2-1; 12 bases match TRBD2. The CDR3 runs 15 residues. CDR1 is MNHEY and CDR2 is SMNVEV in the germline V gene (reference sequence). V trimming: 4 bases; J trimming: 9 bases; junction bases outside the gene matches: 7. The CDR3 sequence is CASSSETSGRGEQFF. The CDR3 nucleotides read TGTGCCAGCAGTTCCGAGACTAGCGGGAGAGGTGAGCAGTTCTTC.

This chain links TRBV5-4 with TRBJ1-3; D is ambiguous. V shed 0 bases and J shed 4 bases, with 8 bases lying between them. From germline, CDR1 is SGHNT and CDR2 YYREEE (reference sequence). CDR3 length: 14 amino acids. This chain's CDR3 is CASSLGGIGNTIYF. The CDR3 nucleotides read TGTGCCAGCAGCTTGGGAGGGATCGGAAACACCATATATTTT.

This rearrangement joins TRBV19 to TRBJ1-5, with TRBD1 identical over 9 bases. The CDR3 has 16 amino acids. Trimming removed 6 bases from V and 4 bases from J; junction bases left unmatched: 10. From germline, CDR1 is LNHDA and CDR2 SQIVND (reference sequence). The CDR3 loop is CASRDFTGGRNQPQHF. CDR3 sequence (DNA): TGTGCCAGTAGGGATTTTACAGGGGGCAGGAATCAGCCCCAGCATTTT.

The chain is built from TRBV2 and TRBJ2-3; 7 bases are shared with TRBD1. V dropped 6 bases and J dropped 3; count of bases not matched to a gene: 3. The germline CDR1 and CDR2 sequences are SNHLY and FYNNEI. The CDR3 spans 13 residues. This chain's CDR3 is CASSRDRTDTQYF. In DNA form, the CDR3 reads TGTGCCAGCAGCCGGGACAGAACAGATACGCAGTATTTT. Full variable domain (remainder filled in from reference TRBV2 and TRBJ2-3): EPEVTQTPSHQVTQMGQEVILRCVPISNHLYFYWYRQILGQKVEFLVSFYNNEISEKSEIFDDQFSVERPDGSNFTLKIRSTKLEDSAMYFCASSRDRTDTQYFGPGTRLTVL.

The chain is built from TRBV6-1 and TRBJ1-5, with 7 bases that match TRBD1. The CDR3 is 15 amino acids. With 3 bases clipped from V and 1 base from J, the junction kept 3 bases outside the gene matches. From germline, CDR1 is MNHNS and CDR2 SASEGT. In DNA, the CDR3 is TGTGCCAGCAGTGACGGGACAGTAAGCAATCAGCCCCAGCATTTT. Its protein is CASSDGTVSNQPQHF.

This clone has only one observation. The chain links TRBV15 to TRBJ2-1, with D hard to call. This CDR3 comprises 13 residues. Germline CDR1 LNHNV, CDR2 YYDKDF (reference sequence). The V end lost 7 bases, the J end lost 3 bases, and 10 bases lay between the germline ends. The CDR3 DNA is TGTGCCACCAAGACAAAGAACTACAATGAGCAGTTCTTC. Protein sequence: CATKTKNYNEQFF.

V usage is TRBV18 and J usage is TRBJ1-1; 7 bases line up with TRBD1. The CDR3 loop spans 17 amino acids. The V gene end was trimmed by 6 bases and the J gene end by 1 base; junction bases not matched to a gene: 14. CDR1 and CDR2 from the germline V gene are KGHSH and LQKENI. The CDR3 reads CASSLRQGGYGNTEAFF. CDR3 bases: TGTGCCAGCTCGCTAAGACAGGGAGGGTATGGGAACACTGAAGCTTTCTTT.

V usage is TRBV5-1 and J usage is TRBJ2-7; 12 bases agree with TRBD2. This CDR3 region has 15 residues. V gave up 2 bases and J gave up 5 bases; unmatched junction bases: 5. Germline CDR1 reads SGHRS; CDR2 reads YFSETQ. DNA for the CDR3: TGCGCCAGCAGCTTATCGGCTAGCGGGAGGGACGAGCAGTACTTC. Residues: CASSLSASGRDEQYF.

V and J are TRBV25-1 and TRBJ2-1; 11 nucleotides line up with TRBD2. The CDR3 spans 18 residues. Germline values: CDR1 MGHDK, CDR2 SYGVNS. The V gene end was trimmed by 6 bases and the J gene end by 4 bases; junction bases not matched to a gene: 14. CDR3 protein: CASRPRLGLAGSYNEQFF. The DNA for the CDR3 is TGTGCCAGCAGACCAAGGTTAGGACTAGCGGGCAGTTACAATGAGCAGTTCTTC. The entire variable domain, with the rest obtained from reference TRBV25-1 and TRBJ2-1, is as follows: EADIYQTPRYLVIGTGKKITLECSQTMGHDKMYWYQQDPGMELHLIHYSYGVNSTEKGDLSSESTVSRIRTEHFPLTLESARPSHTSQYLCASRPRLGLAGSYNEQFFGPGTRLTVL.

The CDR3 DNA reads as TGTGCCAGCAGACTTAGCGGGGGGGTTTACAATGAGCAGTTCTTC. This codes for CASRLSGGVYNEQFF. V and J are TRBV7-9 and TRBJ2-1, with 11 bases lining up with TRBD2. Looked up from germline, CDR1 is SEHNR and CDR2 is FQNEAQ (reference sequence). J lost 4 bases, V lost 6 bases, and 5 bases had no gene match. This CDR3 has 15 amino acids.

The V call is TRBV6-6, the J call TRBJ1-5; no firm D call. With 5 bases removed from V and 2 bases from J, the gap between germline ends came to 10 bases. Germline V CDR1 and CDR2: MNHNY, SVGAGI (reference sequence). This CDR3 is built from 14 residues. DNA for the CDR3: TGTGCCAGCAGTATGTCTGGGGGCAATCAGCCCCAGCATTTT. Translated: CASSMSGGNQPQHF.

CDR3 DNA sequence: TGTGCCAGCAGTTTTACACCTCTAGCGGGGGCCTCTCAGGAGCAGTACTTC. Its translation: CASSFTPLAGASQEQYF. The V and J genes are TRBV27 and TRBJ2-7; 10 nucleotides match TRBD2. Germline CDR1 and CDR2: MNHEY and SMNVEV (reference sequence). This CDR3 is built from 17 residues. J was trimmed by 7 bases and V by 3 bases; bases with no gene match: 15.

This chain connects TRBV7-9 to TRBJ2-2, with D perhaps matching TRBD1 or TRBD2 (5 bases each). The V end was cut by 6 bases, the J end by 3 bases, with 8 bases between. The CDR3 covers 13 residues. CDR1 SEHNR and CDR2 FQNEAQ come from the germline V gene (reference sequence). The CDR3 coding sequence is TGTGCCAGCAGGGGGGTGGACACCGGGGAGCTGTTTTTT. Translated, it gives CASRGVDTGELFF.